One T cell receptor (beta chain) is described in this entry. The junction had 11 bases not matched to a gene; V was cut back by 3 bases and J by 2 bases. The length of the CDR3 is 18 residues. Per the germline V gene, CDR1 is KGHSH and CDR2 is LQKENI. This specimen comes from a study of blood T cell repertoires in COVID-19. Source study methods: For nucleated cells, counts were estimated from reference gene primer amplification. The table came from immunoSEQ multiplex PCR; TCRdb's copy has only in-frame clones and leaves some out. V and J calls and clone size follow that table, whereas D and trimming were derived from the DNA. The sample lists over 250,000 clones, about 81% occurring once. Clinical history as reported by participants underpinned cohort assignment.

The sequence was collected from a man aged 30 to 39 with acute COVID-19. The sequencing sample was made of PBMCs or T cells enriched from blood (not recorded which). V and J are TRBV18 and TRBJ2-3; 10 positions match TRBD2. In nucleotides, the CDR3 is TGTGCCAGCTCACCCCCGGCTTCTCTAGCGGGGGACACAGATACGCAGTATTTT. Translating it yields CASSPPASLAGDTDTQYF.